This record concerns one TCR beta chain sequence. This entry is derived from a study of blood T cell repertoires in COVID-19. Study as a whole: The cDNA or gDNA used as material had been derived from T cells, B-cell-depleted T cells, or PBMCs.

This CDR3 is built from 14 residues. CDR1 MNHEY and CDR2 SMNVEV come from the germline V gene (reference sequence). V was trimmed by 1 base and J by 1 base, leaving 4 bases between them. Clones were sequenced by immunoSEQ multiplex PCR, and TCRdb holds only the in-frame ones, with some missing. The repertoire holds about 150,000 clones, with around four fifths as singletons. The sample consisted of PBMCs or T cells enriched from blood (not recorded which). This receptor was taken from a woman between 40 and 55 years old who had recovered from COVID-19. V and J are TRBV27 and TRBJ2-2; no reliable D call. CDR3 protein: CASSLYRNTGELFF. As DNA, the CDR3 is TGTGCCAGCAGTTTATACAGGAACACCGGGGAGCTGTTTTTT.